The rows below give T cell receptor beta chains drawn from one sample of a study of T cells in Graves' hyperthyroidism and ophthalmopathy. TCRdb re-analysed the multiplex PCR reads in MiXCR, keeping a single row per CDR3 protein. The table has approximately 250,000 distinct CDR3 sequences, 24% seen once; the top ten hold approximately 35%. Sequencing was carried out using blood. These receptors came from a woman between 40 and 55 years old with Graves' ophthalmopathy. Each CDR3 is given with its conserved first and last residue. The D gene is left open where the match is weak. A row's size may be missing; if present it is once, few, many or a size class.

>TRBV28|once|TRBJ1-1|.
CASSNRGEGAFF
TGTGCCAGCAGCAATAGGGGGGAGGGAGCTTTCTTT
>TRBV20-1|many|TRBJ2-7|.
CSARDPEGLIEQYF
TGCAGTGCTAGAGATCCCGAAGGCCTCATCGAGCAGTACTTC
>TRBV9|many|TRBJ1-2|.
CASSSNLDGYTF
TGTGCCAGCAGCAGCAACCTAGATGGCTACACCTTC
>TRBV30|many|TRBJ2-6|.
CAWSRLVWANVLTF
TGTGCCTGGAGCAGACTAGTCTGGGCCAACGTCCTGACTTTC
>TRBV6-5|many|TRBJ2-7|TRBD2
CASRGSGSSYEQYF
TGTGCCAGCAGGGGTAGCGGGAGTTCGTACGAGCAGTACTTC
>TRBV7-2|many|TRBJ2-2|TRBD2
CASRTGTRNTGELFF
TGTGCCAGCAGGACCGGGACTAGGAACACCGGGGAGCTGTTTTTT
>TRBV6-2/TRBV6-3|.|TRBJ1-6|.
CASSLRSNNSPLHF
TGTGCCAGCAGTTTACGGAGCAATAATTCACCCCTCCACTTT
>TRBV29-1|many|TRBJ2-7|.
CSVETGDRYEQYF
TGCAGCGTTGAAACAGGTGATCGCTACGAGCAGTACTTC
>TRBV2|many|TRBJ1-1|TRBD1
CASSNRGRSEAFF
TGTGCCAGCAGTAACAGGGGGCGAAGTGAAGCTTTCTTT
>TRBV5-1|.|TRBJ2-7|.
CASSKGTLLYEQYF
TGCGCCAGCAGCAAGGGAACCCTCCTTTACGAGCAGTACTTC
>TRBV20-1|many|TRBJ2-7|TRBD1
CSARGGQGAAYEQYF
TGCAGTGCTAGAGGTGGACAGGGAGCGGCCTACGAGCAGTACTTC
>TRBV15|many|TRBJ1-3|TRBD1
CATSRKQGASGNTIYF
TGTGCCACCAGCAGGAAGCAGGGGGCCTCTGGAAACACCATATATTTT
>TRBV20-1|many|TRBJ2-5|TRBD1
CSANPGQQETQYF
TGCAGTGCAAACCCGGGACAGCAAGAGACCCAGTACTTC
>TRBV3-1|.|TRBJ2-5|TRBD1
CASSPDRGGETQYF
TGTGCCAGCAGCCCAGACAGGGGTGGAGAGACCCAGTACTTC
>TRBV6-5|many|TRBJ1-6|.
CASSYSIGDHSPLHF
TGTGCCAGCAGTTACTCGATAGGGGATCATTCACCCCTCCACTTT
>TRBV18|many|TRBJ2-4|TRBD2
CASSRREAALAKNIQYF
TGTGCCAGCTCCCGGCGGGAGGCAGCATTAGCCAAAAACATTCAGTACTTC
>TRBV29-1|few|TRBJ1-2|TRBD1
CSVANRGHGYTF
TGCAGCGTGGCCAACAGGGGGCATGGCTACACCTTC